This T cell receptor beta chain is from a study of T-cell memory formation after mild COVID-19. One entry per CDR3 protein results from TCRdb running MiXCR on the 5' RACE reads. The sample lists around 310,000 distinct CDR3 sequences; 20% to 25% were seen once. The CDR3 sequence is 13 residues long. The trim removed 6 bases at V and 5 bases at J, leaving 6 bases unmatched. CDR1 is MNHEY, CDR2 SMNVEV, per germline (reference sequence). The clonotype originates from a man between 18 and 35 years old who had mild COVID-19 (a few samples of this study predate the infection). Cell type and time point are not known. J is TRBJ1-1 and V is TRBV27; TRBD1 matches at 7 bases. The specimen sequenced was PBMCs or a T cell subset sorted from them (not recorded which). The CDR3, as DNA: TGTGCCAGCAGCCAACAGGGGTGGACTGAAGCTTTCTTT. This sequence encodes CASSQQGWTEAFF.